These 24 T cell receptor beta chains came from one sample sequenced in a study of beta chain features in type 1 diabetes. Study-wide results and limits: Moderately but significantly shorter TCRB CDR3s were found in Type 1 diabetes patients in all four CD4+ subsets.

Their antigens are not known. The authors reverse transcribed all of the isolated RNA, so sequencing captured expressed TCRB transcripts. TCRdb's table, derived via immunoSEQ multiplex PCR, lists solely in-frame clones and lacks some. The data hold 500,000 to 850,000 clones, with about an eighth observed a single time. Sequenced: naive CD4+ T cells from blood. Receptor source: a man aged 18 to 30 with type 1 diabetes.

The V call is TRBV25-1, the J call TRBJ2-7, with 7 bases fitting TRBD2. Germline V lookup: CDR1 MGHDK, CDR2 SYGVNS. This CDR3 is 13 amino acids long. The V gene end was trimmed by 10 bases and the J gene end by 2 bases; junction bases not matched to a gene: 8. DNA for the CDR3: TGTGCCACCAGCTCGGCGGGAGCCTACGAGCAGTACTTC. It codes for CATSSAGAYEQYF.

This clone was counted a few times. The V gene is TRBV14, the J gene TRBJ1-1; D is perhaps TRBD1 (5 bases). The CDR3 totals 16 residues. Trimming removed 0 bases from V and 2 bases from J, with 13 bases in between. CDR1 and CDR2 from the germline V gene are SGHDN and FVKESK. CDR3 sequence: CASSQDLGGINTEAFF. The CDR3 DNA follows: TGTGCCAGCAGCCAAGATCTGGGGGGAATAAACACTGAAGCTTTCTTT.

This clone appeared a few times. The chain employs TRBV4-1 and TRBJ2-7; D is possibly TRBD1 or TRBD2 (6 bases each). Trimming took 1 base from V and 2 from J, leaving 12 bases between them. This CDR3 is 15 amino acids long. Germline loops: CDR1 MGHRA, CDR2 YSYEKL. CDR3 coding DNA: TGCGCCAGCAGCCAAGGGGGGGCCACCGCCTACGAGCAGTACTTC. The encoded protein is CASSQGGATAYEQYF.

This clone appeared a few times. The chain uses TRBV10-3 and TRBJ1-2; D gene unclear. Germline assignment: CDR1 ENHRY and CDR2 SYGVKD. The CDR3 consists of 12 residues. The germline V and J ends were trimmed by 3 bases and 6 bases, with 8 bases remaining between them. CDR3 amino acids: CAISEPGDGYTF. For the CDR3, the DNA is TGTGCCATCAGTGAACCCGGGGATGGCTACACCTTC.

The J gene is TRBJ2-7, the V gene TRBV7-2; D unresolved. The V end lost 5 bases, the J end lost 4 bases, and 15 bases lay between the germline ends. The CDR3 is 14 amino acids. Germline lookup yields CDR1 SGHTA and CDR2 FQGNSA. The DNA for the CDR3 is TGTGCCAGCAGCCGGACCAGCGTAAAATACGAGCAGTACTTC. The encoded protein is CASSRTSVKYEQYF.

This chain joins TRBV13 and TRBJ1-2; 10 bases line up with TRBD1. The CDR3 is 17 amino acids. The junction had 9 bases not matched to a gene; V was cut back by 2 bases and J by 3 bases. CDR1 is PRHDT, CDR2 FYEKMQ, per germline (reference sequence). The chain's CDR3 is CASSLRGGTGDYYGYTF. The CDR3 DNA reads TGTGCCAGCAGCTTACGAGGAGGGACAGGGGATTACTATGGCTACACCTTC.

The CDR3 region has the DNA TGTGCCACTTACGACAGGACACTGTTTTTT. It yields the protein CATYDRTLFF. The chain is built from TRBV19 and TRBJ1-4, with D possibly being TRBD1 (6 bases). The CDR3 extends over 10 amino acids. V was trimmed by 10 bases and J by 13 bases, leaving 13 bases between them. Germline CDR1 reads LNHDA; CDR2 reads SQIVND (reference sequence).

This clone was detected only a few times. Here the CDR3 DNA reads TGTGCCTGGAGTGTACTCTCCGCTTCACCCCTCCACTTT. It specifies CAWSVLSASPLHF. The chain carries TRBV30 and TRBJ1-6; no clear D. This CDR3 has 13 amino acids. Trimming took off 0 bases at V and 9 bases at J, with 9 bases between the two ends. The germline V gene has CDR1 GTSNPN and CDR2 SVGIG (reference sequence).

V is TRBV6-1 and J is TRBJ1-2; D might be TRBD1 (6 bases). The V and J ends lost 5 bases and 8 bases respectively, with 12 bases between them. Germline V gives CDR1 MNHNS, CDR2 SASEGT. The CDR3 runs to 12 residues. The CDR3 nucleotides read TGTGCCAGCAGTCACTTACAGGGAGGCTACACCTTC. Amino acid sequence: CASSHLQGGYTF.

The chain couples TRBV5-6 to TRBJ2-7; 9 bases line up with TRBD2. Trimming removed 3 bases from V and 0 bases from J; junction bases left unmatched: 4. The CDR3 totals 15 residues. CDR1 is SGHDT, CDR2 YYEEEE, per germline. CDR3: CASSWKRGDSYEQYF. CDR3 sequence (DNA): TGTGCCAGCAGCTGGAAGCGGGGGGACTCCTACGAGCAGTACTTC.

This sequence joins TRBV7-2 and TRBJ2-3; TRBD2 agrees at 7 bases. This CDR3 region has 12 residues. The germline gives CDR1 SGHTA, CDR2 FQGNSA. V was clipped by 5 bases and J by 11 bases; unmatched bases: 7. The CDR3 is CASSQSRGEQYF. DNA for the CDR3: TGTGCCAGCAGCCAAAGTCGGGGGGAGCAGTATTTT.

The V and J genes are TRBV7-2 and TRBJ2-1; 9 positions match TRBD2. Germline lookup yields CDR1 SGHTA and CDR2 FQGNSA. V lost 3 bases to trimming and J lost 7 bases; unmatched junction nucleotides: 7. The CDR3 spans 15 residues. Here the CDR3 reads CASSFNSGGQNEQFF. CDR3 DNA sequence: TGTGCCAGCAGCTTTAACAGCGGGGGGCAGAATGAGCAGTTCTTC.

The chain uses TRBV6-1 and TRBJ2-3; D uncertain. There are 14 residues in the CDR3. Trimming pared 4 bases from V and 6 bases from J, leaving 14 bases between. Germline V gene lookup returns CDR1 MNHNS and CDR2 SASEGT. DNA for the CDR3: TGTGCCAGCAGTGGTTCTCCCTTCGGGGATACGCAGTATTTT. This sequence encodes CASSGSPFGDTQYF.

This clone was seen a few times. The J gene is TRBJ1-1, the V gene TRBV6-1; D gene ambiguous. V dropped 4 bases and J dropped 1 base, with 7 bases sitting between them. Germline assignment: CDR1 MNHNS and CDR2 SASEGT. There are 13 residues in the CDR3. CDR3 in DNA: TGTGCCAGCAGTGTGTTGACGAACACTGAAGCTTTCTTT. Protein product: CASSVLTNTEAFF.

The chain recombines TRBV4-3 with TRBJ2-6; D is unclear. The CDR3 is made up of 17 amino acids. Germline CDR1 is LGHNA and CDR2 is YSLEER. V gave up 3 bases and J gave up 0 bases, with 12 bases separating them. The CDR3 DNA follows: TGCGCCAGCAGCCAGGCACGGAGCCACTCTGGGGCCAACGTCCTGACTTTC. Residues: CASSQARSHSGANVLTF.

The CDR3 is CASSRTAGGIQYF. The CDR3 DNA sequence: TGTGCCAGCAGTAGGACAGCTGGGGGCATTCAGTACTTC. This rearrangement joins TRBV28 to TRBJ2-4, with D possibly being TRBD1 (6 bases). V was trimmed by 5 bases and J by 9 bases, leaving 14 bases between them. The CDR3 has 13 amino acids. In germline, CDR1 is MDHEN, CDR2 SYDVKM.

The rearrangement uses TRBV7-9 and TRBJ2-7, with 12 bases lining up with TRBD2. Trimming at V came to 5 bases and at J to 0 bases, leaving 14 bases not matched to a gene. The germline gives CDR1 SEHNR, CDR2 FQNEAQ (reference sequence). The CDR3 consists of 19 residues. The CDR3 spells CASSPTLASGRVSSYEQYF. Written as DNA, the CDR3 is TGTGCCAGCAGCCCTACGCTGGCTAGCGGGAGGGTTAGCTCCTACGAGCAGTACTTC.

V is TRBV7-2 and J is TRBJ1-5; D is possibly TRBD1 (5 bases). Between the trimmed V and J ends, which lost 5 bases and 4 bases, there was a span of 15 bases. The CDR3 totals 15 residues. Per the germline V gene, CDR1 is SGHTA and CDR2 is FQGNSA. The CDR3 region is CASSAEGWGNQPQHF. The CDR3 DNA reads as TGTGCCAGCAGCGCTGAGGGTTGGGGGAATCAGCCCCAGCATTTT. The complete variable domain, with remaining parts taken from reference TRBV7-2 and TRBJ1-5, reads GAGVSQSPSNKVTEKGKDVELRCDPISGHTALYWYRQSLGQGLEFLIYFQGNSAPDKSGLPSDRFSAERTGGSVSTLTIQRTQQEDSAVYLCASSAEGWGNQPQHFGDGTRLSIL.

This chain uses TRBV5-1 with TRBJ1-4; weak D call: TRBD1 (5 bases). The germline V and J ends were trimmed by 7 bases and 5 bases, with 18 bases remaining between them. This CDR3 region has 15 residues. Per the germline V gene, CDR1 is SGHRS and CDR2 is YFSETQ. The CDR3 spells CASGVDGDGNEKLFF. DNA for the CDR3: TGCGCCAGCGGTGTCGATGGGGACGGGAATGAAAAACTGTTTTTT.

The J gene is TRBJ2-3, the V gene TRBV15; D unresolved. From germline, CDR1 is LNHNV and CDR2 YYDKDF (reference sequence). Trimming took off 2 bases at V and 2 bases at J, with 8 bases between the two ends. The CDR3 length is 14 residues. CDR3 nucleotides: TGTGCCACCAGCAGACAAACAGTCACAGATACGCAGTATTTT. Encoded protein: CATSRQTVTDTQYF.

This clone showed up just a few times. The chain couples TRBV18 to TRBJ2-3, with D tentatively TRBD1 (6 bases). Looked up from germline, CDR1 is KGHSH and CDR2 is LQKENI. Trimming pared 1 base from V and 2 bases from J, leaving 10 bases between. The length of the CDR3 is 15 residues. DNA for the CDR3: TGTGCCAGCTCACCACTTCAGGGGTCCACAGATACGCAGTATTTT. Its translation is CASSPLQGSTDTQYF.

The chain recombines TRBV6-5 with TRBJ1-2, with D perhaps matching TRBD1 (5 bases). This CDR3 is 16 amino acids long. V gave up 2 bases and J gave up 1 base, with 14 bases separating them. Germline CDR1 and CDR2: MNHEY and SVGAGI. The CDR3 spells CASSYQPGPINYGYTF. The CDR3 DNA follows: TGTGCCAGCAGTTACCAGCCGGGACCGATTAACTATGGCTACACCTTC.

This CDR3 is CASSVEGASEAFF. The CDR3 DNA follows: TGTGCCAGCAGTGTAGAAGGGGCCTCTGAAGCTTTCTTT. V is TRBV2 and J is TRBJ1-1; D might be TRBD1 (5 bases). This CDR3 is built from 13 residues. Trimming removed 4 bases from V and 6 bases from J, with 12 bases in between. Germline V gene sequence: CDR1 SNHLY, CDR2 FYNNEI.

This clone showed up just a few times. This chain uses TRBV5-4 with TRBJ1-2, with D tentatively TRBD1 (6 bases). CDR3 length equals 12 residues. With 3 bases removed from V and 6 bases from J, the gap between germline ends came to 9 bases. Germline V CDR1 and CDR2: SGHNT, YYREEE (reference sequence). The CDR3 nucleotides read TGTGCCAGCAGCTCCTACAGGGATGGCTACACCTTC. Its translation is CASSSYRDGYTF. Complete variable domain (other parts from reference TRBV5-4 and TRBJ1-2): ETGVTQSPTHLIKTRGQQVTLRCSSQSGHNTVSWYQQALGQGPQFIFQYYREEENGRGNFPPRFSGLQFPNYSSELNVNALELDDSALYLCASSSYRDGYTFGSGTRLTVV.